A single T cell receptor (beta chain) is shown here with its context. The antigen is unknown. This sample was included in a study of identical twins. Broader study findings: The authors noted that invariant MAIT and iNKT cells could partly confound zero-insertion analyses. Out-of-frame alpha sequences common to twins exhibited an excess of low generation probability.

Trimming stripped 6 bases from V and 7 bases from J, with 13 bases between. CDR1 and CDR2 (germline): SNHLY, FYNNEI. The CDR3 length is 13 residues. TCRdb passed the 5' RACE reads through MiXCR, listing each CDR3 protein once. The table lists roughly 1.6 million distinct CDR3 sequences, around 29% of them singletons, with more than 0.25% in the top ten. The clonotype was recovered from a newborn girl in good health. The sample taken for sequencing was cord blood. J is TRBJ1-5 and V is TRBV2; weak D call: TRBD1 (5 bases). CDR3 amino acids: CASRGRAKQPQHF. The DNA for the CDR3 is TGTGCCAGCAGGGGCAGGGCGAAGCAGCCCCAGCATTTT. Together with reference TRBV2 and TRBJ1-5, the CDR3 gives the full variable domain: EPEVTQTPSHQVTQMGQEVILRCVPISNHLYFYWYRQILGQKVEFLVSFYNNEISEKSEIFDDQFSVERPDGSNFTLKIRSTKLEDSAMYFCASRGRAKQPQHFGDGTRLSIL.